The 13 T cell receptor beta chains below were found in one sample sequenced in a study of blood T cell repertoires in COVID-19. Here immunoSEQ multiplex PCR was the method, and the copy in TCRdb shows in-frame clones only, minus some. The table has approximately 160,000 clones, about 86% seen once. Sequencing was carried out using peripheral blood. These receptors originate from a man over 45 with active or convalescent COVID-19.

CDR3 DNA: TGTGCCAGCAGCGAGATGCGGGGGGGGTCGAGCATTCAGTACTTC. Translated, it gives CASSEMRGGSSIQYF. This chain links TRBV2 with TRBJ2-4; TRBD2 matches at 9 bases. This CDR3 region has 15 residues. After removal of 6 bases from V and 9 bases from J, the junction contained 12 bases not matched to a gene. Germline lookup yields CDR1 SNHLY and CDR2 FYNNEI.

V gene TRBV19 combines with J gene TRBJ2-7; the match to TRBD2 covers 13 bases. J lost 4 bases, V lost 6 bases, and 6 bases had no gene match. The germline V gene encodes CDR1 LNHDA and CDR2 SQIVND (reference sequence). The CDR3 has 15 residues. CDR3 in DNA: TGTGCCAGTAGGATGACTAGCGGGGGGACGTACGAGCAGTACTTC. Translating gives CASRMTSGGTYEQYF.

V usage is TRBV7-2 and J usage is TRBJ2-2; D is perhaps TRBD2 (6 bases). Germline CDR1 and CDR2: SGHTA and FQGNSA. The CDR3 has 17 residues. Trimming removed 2 bases at V and 4 bases at J, with 17 bases between. The DNA for the CDR3 is TGTGCCAGCAGCTTAAGGACTACCCCAGCGATCACCGGGGAGCTGTTTTTT. Its protein is CASSLRTTPAITGELFF. Full variable domain (remainder filled in from reference TRBV7-2 and TRBJ2-2): GAGVSQSPSNKVTEKGKDVELRCDPISGHTALYWYRQSLGQGLEFLIYFQGNSAPDKSGLPSDRFSAERTGGSVSTLTIQRTQQEDSAVYLCASSLRTTPAITGELFFGEGSRLTVL.

The rearrangement links TRBV27 to TRBJ1-1; 9 bases align to TRBD1. Germline values: CDR1 MNHEY, CDR2 SMNVEV (reference sequence). This CDR3 contains 16 residues. V trimming: 2 bases; J trimming: 4 bases; junction bases outside the gene matches: 8. As DNA, the CDR3 is TGTGCCAGCAGTTTAAGGAAACAACAGGGGGCCACTGAAGCTTTCTTT. It specifies CASSLRKQQGATEAFF.

This sequence joins TRBV4-1 and TRBJ2-1; 8 nucleotides agree with TRBD2. This CDR3 is 12 amino acids long. The germline V gene has CDR1 MGHRA and CDR2 YSYEKL. With 4 bases clipped from V and 9 bases from J, the junction kept 2 bases outside the gene matches. The CDR3 reads CASSLRGGEQFF. The CDR3 DNA sequence: TGCGCCAGCAGCCTCCGGGGGGGTGAGCAGTTCTTC.

This clone was detected only once. The chain has TRBV20-1 and TRBJ2-3; D ambiguous. V was pared by 3 bases and J by 1 base, with 8 bases between. Germline V lookup: CDR1 DFQATT, CDR2 SNEGSKA (reference sequence). CDR3 size: 13 residues. The chain's CDR3 is CSASLIGTDTQYF. The CDR3 DNA reads TGCAGTGCTAGTCTAATAGGCACAGATACGCAGTATTTT.

This chain joins TRBV5-6 and TRBJ2-3, with 9 bases lining up with TRBD2. The trim removed 1 base at V and 4 bases at J, leaving 7 bases unmatched. The V gene's germline CDR1 is SGHDT and CDR2 YYEEEE. The CDR3 has 16 amino acids. The DNA of the CDR3 is TGTGCCAGCAGCTTGCGGCTAGCGGGACGACCAGATACGCAGTATTTT. It codes for CASSLRLAGRPDTQYF.

This rearrangement joins TRBV7-3 to TRBJ2-1; maybe TRBD2 (6 bases). This CDR3 region has 13 residues. Trimming pared 0 bases from V and 10 bases from J, leaving 10 bases between. Germline V CDR1 and CDR2: SGHTA, FQGTGA. The CDR3: CASSLTEGPEQFF. CDR3 coding DNA: TGTGCCAGCAGCTTAACGGAGGGGCCAGAGCAGTTCTTC.

This chain joins TRBV18 and TRBJ1-1, with D perhaps matching TRBD1 (6 bases). From germline, CDR1 is KGHSH and CDR2 LQKENI. The CDR3 has 15 residues. Trimming took 4 bases from V and 1 from J, leaving 13 bases between them. CDR3 in amino acids: CASSLGTIQNTEAFF. CDR3 nucleotides: TGTGCCAGCTCACTAGGGACAATCCAGAACACTGAAGCTTTCTTT. The variable domain in full, completed from reference TRBV18 and TRBJ1-1, reads NAGVMQNPRHLVRRRGQEARLRCSPMKGHSHVYWYRQLPEEGLKFMVYLQKENIIDESGMPKERFSAEFPKEGPSILRIQQVVRGDSAAYFCASSLGTIQNTEAFFGQGTRLTVV.

This clone was detected only a few times. The chain links TRBV7-2 to TRBJ1-5; D call uncertain. The CDR3 runs to 13 residues. The germline V gene has CDR1 SGHTA and CDR2 FQGNSA. Trimming stripped 3 bases from V and 4 bases from J, with 7 bases between. The DNA of the CDR3 is TGTGCCAGCAGCTTGGAGAAGAATCAGCCCCAGCATTTT. Translating gives CASSLEKNQPQHF.

The chain uses TRBV5-1 and TRBJ1-6; weak D call: TRBD1 (5 bases). The CDR3 is 14 amino acids. The V end was cut by 4 bases, the J end by 9 bases, with 14 bases between. Germline V lookup: CDR1 SGHRS, CDR2 YFSETQ. The CDR3 DNA sequence: TGCGCCAGCAGCCCGGGGACTGAGGGTTCACCCCTCCACTTT. Translated, it gives CASSPGTEGSPLHF. Full variable domain (remainder filled in from reference TRBV5-1 and TRBJ1-6): KAGVTQTPRYLIKTRGQQVTLSCSPISGHRSVSWYQQTPGQGLQFLFEYFSETQRNKGNFPGRFSGRQFSNSRSEMNVSTLELGDSALYLCASSPGTEGSPLHFGNGTRLTVT.

This chain joins TRBV19 and TRBJ1-2; perhaps TRBD1 as D (5 bases). The CDR3 covers 12 residues. Germline values: CDR1 LNHDA, CDR2 SQIVND (reference sequence). Trimming took off 7 bases at V and 6 bases at J, with 12 bases between the two ends. The CDR3 bases are TGTGCCAGTAACCTCCAGGGTAATGGCTACACCTTC. The encoded protein is CASNLQGNGYTF.

The chain employs TRBV6-5 and TRBJ1-1; the D gene is possibly TRBD1 (6 bases). The CDR3 runs to 13 residues. CDR1 MNHEY and CDR2 SVGAGI come from the germline V gene. V was clipped by 2 bases and J by 7 bases, with 11 bases between them. CDR3 residues: CASSYGMDSEAFF. The CDR3 nucleotides are TGTGCCAGCAGTTACGGAATGGACAGTGAAGCTTTCTTT.